This record covers a single T cell receptor beta chain. Its antigen is unidentified. These data are taken from a study of vaccination effects on CD4 cells after COVID-19. Study as a whole: Samples collected post-vaccine were obtained a median of 72 days after the second dose.

Measured with immunoSEQ multiplex PCR; TCRdb has only the in-frame clones, and not every one. The sample lists 25,000 to 30,000 clones, 60% to 80% occurring once. Prior to sequencing, the ViraFEST assay stimulated PBMC with viral peptide pools, which expanded the antigen-specific CD4+ T cells. The culture ran for approximately nine days before CD4+ T cells were isolated. Each person got two doses of an mRNA SARS-CoV-2 vaccine, BNT162b2 or mRNA-1273. Vaccine recipients, nucleocapsid antibody negative, had no prior SARS-CoV-2 infection. Each culture well received under 2.5 million PBMC. These cells were then cultured in IMDM with 10 IU/ml IL-2 and about 9.9 ug/ml peptides. The sequence derives from a human donor who received a COVID-19 vaccine. This material consisted of CD4+ T cells from PBMCs cultured with HCoV-229E spike peptides, taken after COVID-19 vaccination.

The CDR3 coding sequence is TGTGCCAGCAGCTTGGCATCTGGACAGCCCCAGCATTTT. Its translation: CASSLASGQPQHF. The chain links TRBV5-6 to TRBJ1-5; D remains ambiguous. CDR1 and CDR2 from the germline V gene are SGHDT and YYEEEE. The CDR3 spans 13 residues. V lost 0 bases and J lost 7, with 8 bases in between.